This passage covers 32 T cell receptor beta chains from one sample sequenced in a study of T cell repertoires in aging, cancer and after chemotherapy. Multiplex touch-down PCR with TRB-A/B primers amplified rearranged V-D-J TRB sequences. From the multiplex PCR reads, TCRdb called clonotypes with MiXCR, one entry per CDR3 protein. The data hold 2,000 or so distinct CDR3 sequences, with 15% to 20% observed a single time. Amplification of TCR beta used genomic DNA extracted from peripheral blood. Sequencing was performed on blood. Receptor source: a human donor with a solid tumor.

By its share, this clonotype is medium-sized. V gene TRBV5-5 combines with J gene TRBJ1-2; 7 bases are a match to TRBD1. After removal of 1 base from V and 5 bases from J, the junction contained 11 bases not matched to a gene. There are 16 residues in the CDR3. The germline V gene encodes CDR1 SGHKS and CDR2 YYEKEE (reference sequence). Written as DNA, the CDR3 is TGTGCCAGCAGCTTGAATATAGGGGGCGCTGGGTATGGCTACACCTTC. Translated, it gives CASSLNIGGAGYGYTF. The full variable domain, completed using reference TRBV5-5 and TRBJ1-2, is DAGVTQSPTHLIKTRGQQVTLRCSPISGHKSVSWYQQVLGQGPQFIFQYYEKEERGRGNFPDRFSARQFPNYSSELNVNALLLGDSALYLCASSLNIGGAGYGYTFGSGTRLTVV.

This clonotype is termed medium-sized. The chain employs TRBV20-1 and TRBJ2-7, with 13 bases fitting TRBD2. The J segment lost 3 bases and the V segment lost 0 bases, leaving 5 bases of the junction unmatched. The CDR3 is made up of 16 amino acids. Germline V CDR1 and CDR2: DFQATT, SNEGSKA (reference sequence). The CDR3 loop is CSAREQGTSGIYEQYV. The CDR3 bases are TGCAGTGCTAGAGAGCAGGGGACTAGCGGGATCTACGAGCAGTACGTC.

By share of the sample, this clonotype is medium-sized. The rearrangement links TRBV20-1 to TRBJ2-3; D gene ambiguous. The CDR3 has 11 residues. The germline V gene encodes CDR1 DFQATT and CDR2 SNEGSKA (reference sequence). Trimming removed 6 bases from V and 4 bases from J, with 8 bases in between. The CDR3 is CSASSPDTQYF. Here the CDR3 DNA reads TGCAGTGCCTCGAGTCCAGATACGCAGTATTTT.

This clonotype is labeled medium-sized (0.01 to 0.1%). The chain uses TRBV5-4 and TRBJ2-3, with unresolved D. Trimming left V 2 bases short and J 8 bases short, with 12 bases between. The CDR3 is made up of 13 amino acids. The germline V gene encodes CDR1 SGHNT and CDR2 YYREEE (reference sequence). The CDR3 DNA reads as TGTGCCAGCAGCTTACACGAACGAGGTACGCAGTATTTT. It codes for CASSLHERGTQYF.

A word on this clonotype: This sequence may be a read error, since a much larger clone differs from it by one base. V is TRBV6-4 and J is TRBJ1-1; weak D call: TRBD1 (5 bases). The V end lost 5 bases, the J end lost 6 bases, and 13 bases lay between the germline ends. This CDR3 is built from 13 residues. Germline-derived CDR1 and CDR2 are MRHNA and SNTAGT. The DNA for the CDR3 is TGTGCCAGCAGTTTGGGGGTTAGAGCTGAAGCTTTCTTT. Its translation: CASSLGVRAEAFF.

The chain links TRBV7-9 to TRBJ1-1; 8 bases agree with TRBD1. CDR3 length equals 17 residues. Looked up from germline, CDR1 is SEHNR and CDR2 is FQNEAQ (reference sequence). The junction had 7 bases not matched to a gene; V was cut back by 1 base and J by 0 bases. The CDR3 loop is CASSLGGQGLMNTEAFF. CDR3 DNA sequence: TGTGCCAGCAGCTTAGGTGGACAGGGACTAATGAACACTGAAGCTTTCTTT.

This clonotype has only a few counts. The chain links TRBV5-1 to TRBJ1-6, with TRBD1 identical over 7 bases. The CDR3 is made up of 17 amino acids. Germline CDR1 is SGHRS and CDR2 is YFSETQ. V lost 4 bases, J lost 6 bases, and 13 bases stayed unmatched. The CDR3 sequence is CASSPSPGDSRNSPLHF. CDR3 DNA: TGCGCCAGCAGCCCTTCCCCAGGGGACAGCCGTAATTCACCCCTCCACTTT.

This clonotype is medium-sized (0.01 to 0.1%) in the sample. The V and J genes are TRBV10-1 and TRBJ1-1, with D perhaps TRBD1 (6 bases). CDR3 length: 19 amino acids. Between the trimmed V and J ends, which lost 0 bases and 0 bases, there was a span of 20 bases. Germline V gene lookup returns CDR1 WNHNN and CDR2 SYGVQD (reference sequence). The CDR3 loop is CASSESTGYFPAVNTEAFF. For the CDR3, the DNA is TGCGCCAGCAGTGAGTCGACAGGTTACTTTCCGGCAGTGAACACTGAAGCTTTCTTT.

This clonotype is medium-sized within its sample. The chain uses TRBV5-1 and TRBJ2-3; the match to TRBD1 covers 9 bases. The CDR3 sequence is 16 residues long. After removal of 4 bases from V and 1 base from J, the junction contained 7 bases not matched to a gene. In germline, CDR1 is SGHRS, CDR2 YFSETQ. The CDR3 DNA reads TGCGCCAGCAGCACGACAGGGGGTGGCGGCACAGATACGCAGTATTTT. Translated: CASSTTGGGGTDTQYF.

The chain combines TRBV28 with TRBJ2-1, with TRBD2 identical over 7 bases. The trim removed 2 bases at V and 4 bases at J, leaving 5 bases unmatched. There are 15 residues in the CDR3. Looked up from germline, CDR1 is MDHEN and CDR2 is SYDVKM. CDR3 nucleotides: TGTGCCAGCAGTTTACAACTAGCGAAATACAATGAGCAGTTCTTC. Translating gives CASSLQLAKYNEQFF.

By sample fraction, this clonotype is medium-sized. V gene TRBV30 combines with J gene TRBJ1-5; the D gene is possibly TRBD1 (5 bases). There are 15 residues in the CDR3. Germline V CDR1 and CDR2: GTSNPN, SVGIG (reference sequence). V was pared by 2 bases and J by 4 bases, with 15 bases between. The CDR3 DNA sequence: TGTGCCTGGAGTCCCTACGGGCAGGGAAATCAGCCCCAGCATTTT. It specifies CAWSPYGQGNQPQHF.

By share of the sample, this clonotype is medium-sized (0.01 to 0.1%). The genes are TRBV6-2 or TRBV6-3 and TRBJ2-2; no definite D call. Germline CDR1 MNHEY, CDR2 SVGEGT. This CDR3 comprises 15 residues. Trimming removed 7 bases from V and 0 bases from J, with 12 bases in between. CDR3 nucleotides: TGTGCCAGCAACCTGGAAGGCCCGAACACCGGGGAGCTGTTTTTT. This translates into CASNLEGPNTGELFF.

This clonotype is large by share. The CDR3 reads CASSMEGGGEFF. DNA for the CDR3: TGTGCCAGTAGTATGGAGGGCGGCGGGGAGTTCTTC. The chain joins TRBV19 to TRBJ2-1; TRBD2 is a possible D gene (6 bases). The V gene's germline CDR1 is LNHDA and CDR2 SQIVND (reference sequence). V lost 3 bases to trimming and J lost 14 bases, with 14 bases between them. This CDR3 has 12 amino acids.

The chain uses TRBV7-3 and TRBJ1-2; TRBD1 agrees at 7 bases. This CDR3 has 15 amino acids. The germline V gene has CDR1 SGHTA and CDR2 FQGTGA. Germline trimming cut 5 bases from V and 2 bases from J; bases unmatched to any gene: 8. CDR3: CASSPSGTANYGYTF. The CDR3, as DNA: TGTGCCAGCAGCCCCTCCGGGACAGCGAACTATGGCTACACCTTC. The whole variable domain, remainder taken from reference TRBV7-3 and TRBJ1-2, is GAGVSQTPSNKVTEKGKYVELRCDPISGHTALYWYRQSLGQGPEFLIYFQGTGAADDSGLPNDRFFAVRPEGSVSTLKIQRTERGDSAVYLCASSPSGTANYGYTFGSGTRLTVV.

The chain recombines TRBV6-5 with TRBJ1-1; 8 nucleotides align to TRBD1. The length of the CDR3 is 13 residues. V trimming: 10 bases; J trimming: 5 bases; junction bases outside the gene matches: 9. Germline V lookup: CDR1 MNHEY, CDR2 SVGAGI. The CDR3, as DNA: TGTGCCACCTTCGGACAGGGAGGGACTGAAGCTTTCTTT. Its protein product is CATFGQGGTEAFF.

Sample share makes this clonotype medium-sized (0.01 to 0.1%). The CDR3 sequence is CASSRPSWNTGELFF. In nucleotides, the CDR3 is TGTGCCAGCAGTCGCCCCTCTTGGAACACCGGGGAGCTGTTTTTT. This chain links TRBV12-3 or TRBV12-4 with TRBJ2-2; D uncertain. The CDR3 consists of 15 residues. The V gene lost 5 bases and the J gene lost 1 base, with 11 bases spanning the gap.

In its sample, this clonotype is large (0.1 to 1%). The chain uses TRBV29-1 and TRBJ2-4; D call uncertain. Looked up from germline, CDR1 is SQVTM and CDR2 is ANQGSEA. This CDR3 comprises 13 residues. V was pared by 2 bases and J by 9 bases, with 14 bases between. The CDR3: CSVEMKVMGIQYF. DNA of the CDR3: TGCAGCGTTGAAATGAAAGTGATGGGCATTCAGTACTTC.

This clonotype ranks as medium-sized (0.01 to 0.1%). The chain uses TRBV12-3 or TRBV12-4 and TRBJ1-4; a weak D match, TRBD1 (6 bases). V gave up 2 bases and J gave up 6 bases, with 31 bases separating them. The CDR3 is 21 amino acids. The CDR3 sequence is CASSLFGADRWSPTVDEKLFF. CDR3 nucleotides: TGTGCCAGCAGTTTATTTGGCGCCGACAGGTGGTCCCCAACGGTCGATGAAAAACTGTTTTTT.

In this sample, this clonotype turned up a few times. The chain recombines TRBV6-4 with TRBJ2-1; D gene uncertain. This CDR3 has 13 residues. V lost 6 bases, J lost 12 bases, and 18 bases lay in between. Germline lookup yields CDR1 MRHNA and CDR2 SNTAGT. In DNA, the CDR3 is TGTGCCAGCAGCACCGGGCCCCAGGTACCGCAGTTCTTC. It yields the protein CASSTGPQVPQFF.

The chain employs TRBV12-3 or TRBV12-4 and TRBJ1-5; weak D call: TRBD1 (5 bases). V lost 2 bases, J lost 7 bases, and 9 bases lay in between. CDR3 length: 13 amino acids. CDR3 region: CASSLQGWQPQHF. Here the CDR3 DNA reads TGTGCCAGCAGTTTACAGGGCTGGCAGCCCCAGCATTTT.

In its sample, this clonotype ranks as large (0.1 to 1%). The chain carries TRBV6-5 and TRBJ2-1; D is unclear. This CDR3 is 13 amino acids long. The germline CDR1 and CDR2 sequences are MNHEY and SVGAGI. Trimming took off 0 bases at V and 2 bases at J, with 2 bases between the two ends. The chain's CDR3 is CASSYSPYNEQFF. The CDR3 DNA is TGTGCCAGCAGTTACTCCCCCTACAATGAGCAGTTCTTC.

By share, this clonotype ranks as medium-sized. This chain links TRBV13 with TRBJ1-3; 11 nucleotides line up with TRBD1. With V trimmed by 2 bases and J by 0 bases, 3 bases remained unmatched. CDR3 length: 17 amino acids. CDR1 is PRHDT, CDR2 FYEKMQ, per germline (reference sequence). The CDR3 DNA is TGTGCCAGCAGCTTACGGACAGGGGGCCCCTCTGGAAACACCATATATTTT. Translation: CASSLRTGGPSGNTIYF.

This clonotype was observed a handful of times. This chain connects TRBV30 to TRBJ2-7; TRBD1 matches 8 bases. CDR1 is GTSNPN, CDR2 SVGIG, per germline (reference sequence). V lost 0 bases, J lost 7 bases, and 11 bases stayed unmatched. The CDR3 has 15 residues. In DNA, the CDR3 is TGTGCCTGGAGTGTACGGGGCAGGGGGCCAGAAGAGCAGTACTTC. It encodes CAWSVRGRGPEEQYF. Full variable domain (outside the CDR3, taken from reference TRBV30 and TRBJ2-7): SQTIHQWPATLVQPVGSPLSLECTVEGTSNPNLYWYRQAAGRGLQLLFYSVGIGQISSEVPQNLSASRPQDRQFILSSKKLLLSDSGFYLCAWSVRGRGPEEQYFGPGTRLTVT.

This clonotype ranks as medium-sized. The chain is built from TRBV20-1 and TRBJ2-3; TRBD2 might be the D (5 bases). V gave up 6 bases and J gave up 2 bases, with 18 bases separating them. The CDR3 runs 15 residues. From germline, CDR1 is DFQATT and CDR2 SNEGSKA (reference sequence). CDR3 DNA: TGCAGTGCCCTTCGAGGGCAAGCCTACACAGATACGCAGTATTTT. It codes for CSALRGQAYTDTQYF.

Concerning this clonotype: A read error is possible here, since a much larger clone lies one base away. This chain uses TRBV5-4 with TRBJ2-3; the match to TRBD1 covers 9 bases. This CDR3 has 14 residues. Germline V lookup: CDR1 SGHNT, CDR2 YYREEE (reference sequence). CDR3 in amino acids: CASSHRGLSNTQYF. The CDR3 nucleotides read TGCGCCAGCAGCCACAGGGGGCTTTCGAATACGCAGTATTTT.

This clonotype is judged large. The rearrangement joins TRBV5-6 to TRBJ2-5; D unclear. The CDR3 loop spans 11 amino acids. Trimming cost V 0 bases and J 5 bases, with 2 bases left between them. In germline, CDR1 is SGHDT, CDR2 YYEEEE. Here the CDR3 DNA reads TGTGCCAGCAGCTTGGACGAGACCCAGTACTTC. Protein product: CASSLDETQYF.

This clonotype is large (0.1 to 1%) by share. V gene TRBV12-3 or TRBV12-4 combines with J gene TRBJ1-2; D possibly corresponds to TRBD1 (5 bases). The CDR3 runs 14 residues. Between the trimmed V and J ends, which lost 3 bases and 7 bases, there was a span of 15 bases. CDR3 DNA sequence: TGTGCCAGCAGTTTGGGACCGGGGACCTCTGGCTACACCTTC. Its translation is CASSLGPGTSGYTF.

This clonotype is large within its sample. The chain employs TRBV19 and TRBJ2-3; 9 positions match TRBD1. The CDR3 has 15 amino acids. V trimming: 6 bases; J trimming: 3 bases; junction bases outside the gene matches: 7. Germline-derived CDR1 and CDR2 are LNHDA and SQIVND (reference sequence). This CDR3 is CASRRDRVRTDTQYF. The CDR3, as DNA: TGTGCCAGTAGGCGGGACAGGGTTCGGACAGATACGCAGTATTTT.

This clonotype rates as medium-sized. The chain couples TRBV28 to TRBJ2-7; 9 nucleotides agree with TRBD1. The CDR3 spans 12 residues. Germline CDR1 reads MDHEN; CDR2 reads SYDVKM. Unmatched junction bases numbered 5, after V lost 8 bases and J lost 6 bases. The CDR3 sequence: CASGDRVSEQYF. CDR3 coding DNA: TGTGCCAGCGGGGACAGGGTTTCCGAGCAGTACTTC.

This clonotype is classed as medium-sized. This sequence joins TRBV14 and TRBJ2-1; D remains unclear. CDR3 size: 15 residues. Germline V gives CDR1 SGHDN, CDR2 FVKESK. Trimming removed 5 bases from V and 0 bases from J, with 11 bases in between. In nucleotides, the CDR3 is TGTGCCAGCAGCTCTGGTTTTAGCTCCTACAATGAGCAGTTCTTC. It specifies CASSSGFSSYNEQFF.

Within the sample, this clonotype is medium-sized (0.01 to 0.1%). The chain employs TRBV6-6 and TRBJ2-1, with D unresolved. This CDR3 comprises 14 residues. The ends were cut back, 11 bases at V and 3 bases at J, with 17 bases in the middle. Germline CDR1 and CDR2: MNHNY and SVGAGI (reference sequence). The CDR3 nucleotides are TGTGCCGGCGGACCCTCCTCTCTCTACAATGAGCAGTTCTTC. Its protein is CAGGPSSLYNEQFF.

A few counts support this clonotype. The chain employs TRBV2 and TRBJ1-2, with 8 nucleotides matching TRBD1. Germline CDR1 SNHLY, CDR2 FYNNEI. This CDR3 region has 15 residues. V lost 5 bases, J lost 7 bases, and 12 bases stayed unmatched. The chain's CDR3 is CASSLEDRGPTGYTF. The CDR3 nucleotides read TGTGCCAGCAGTCTGGAAGACAGGGGCCCTACTGGCTACACCTTC.